This record concerns one TCR beta chain sequence. Antigen unknown. The germline V gene has CDR1 MNHEY and CDR2 SMNVEV (reference sequence). The CDR3 is 13 residues long. The V and J ends lost 5 bases and 8 bases, in that order; junction bases with no gene match: 2. This entry comes from a study of PD-L1 blockade in urothelial cancer. Study information: Atezolizumab therapy began for patients in about 2014, dosed at 1,200 mg intravenously every 3 weeks. From 0 to 3 prior chemotherapy regimens had been given to the patients.

Study-wide findings and caveats: Below-median blood TCR clonality before treatment forecast better survival.

The table came from immunoSEQ multiplex PCR; TCRdb's copy has only in-frame clones and leaves some out. The sample carries roughly 100,000 clones, around four fifths recorded once. Time point defined: peripheral blood 6 weeks after treatment start. The specimen was PBMCs, collected around atezolizumab (anti-PD-L1) treatment. The chain has TRBV27 and TRBJ1-6, with TRBD1 matching over 8 bases. This TCR derives from a man between 65 and 85 years old with urothelial cancer. DNA for the CDR3: TGTGCCAGCAGTATGACAGGGGATTCACCCCTCCACTTT. Translating it yields CASSMTGDSPLHF.